This T cell receptor (beta chain) was sequenced for a study of CD8+ T cells in alopecia areata. Reverse transcribed after extraction, RNA yielded cDNA as the sequencing template. Generated by immunoSEQ multiplex PCR, the TCRdb table keeps only in-frame clones and is missing some. The sample has 140,000 or so clones, approximately 50% seen once. Alopecia areata patients provided lesional scalp punch biopsies and peripheral blood, both collected for the study. PBMCs yielded sorted CD4+ and CD8+ T cells. The count of this clone is one. The CDR3 runs 16 residues. Trimming took 5 bases from V and 4 from J, leaving 20 bases between them. Germline V lookup: CDR1 SEHNR, CDR2 FQNEAQ (reference sequence).

The clonotype originates from a human donor with alopecia areata. The chain recombines TRBV7-9 with TRBJ1-2; D remains ambiguous. Material: CD4+ T cells sorted from blood, obtained at week 0. CDR3 in amino acids: CASSGPRGKWGYGYTF. CDR3 coding DNA: TGTGCCAGCAGCGGGCCACGCGGGAAATGGGGCTATGGCTACACCTTC.